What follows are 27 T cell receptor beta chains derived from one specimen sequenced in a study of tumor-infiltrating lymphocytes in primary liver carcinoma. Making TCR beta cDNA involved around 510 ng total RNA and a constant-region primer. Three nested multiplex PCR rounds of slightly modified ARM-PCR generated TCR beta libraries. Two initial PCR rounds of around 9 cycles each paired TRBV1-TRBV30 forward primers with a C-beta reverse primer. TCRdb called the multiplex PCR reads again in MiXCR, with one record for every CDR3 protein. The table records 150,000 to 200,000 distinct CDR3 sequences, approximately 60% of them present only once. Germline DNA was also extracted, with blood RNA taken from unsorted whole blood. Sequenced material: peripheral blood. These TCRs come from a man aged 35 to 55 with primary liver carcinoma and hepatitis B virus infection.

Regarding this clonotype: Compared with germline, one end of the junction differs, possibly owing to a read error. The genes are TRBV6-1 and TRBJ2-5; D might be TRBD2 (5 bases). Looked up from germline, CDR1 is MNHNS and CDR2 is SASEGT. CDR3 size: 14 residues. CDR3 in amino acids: CAGRTVGGGETQYF. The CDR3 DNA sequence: TGTGCCGGCAGGACCGTAGGAGGCGGAGAGACCCAGTACTTC.

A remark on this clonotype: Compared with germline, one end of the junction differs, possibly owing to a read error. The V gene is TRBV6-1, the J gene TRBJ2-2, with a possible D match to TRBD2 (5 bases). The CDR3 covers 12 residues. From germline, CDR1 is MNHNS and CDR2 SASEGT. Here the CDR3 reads CASRTSYGEPFF. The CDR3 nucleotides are TGTGCCAGCAGGACCTCCTACGGGGAGCCGTTTTTT.

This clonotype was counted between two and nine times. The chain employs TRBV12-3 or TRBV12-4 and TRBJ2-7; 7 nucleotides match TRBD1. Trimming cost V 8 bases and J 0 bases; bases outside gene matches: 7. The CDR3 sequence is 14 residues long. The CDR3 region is CASGDRDTSYEQYF. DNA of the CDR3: TGTGCCAGCGGAGACAGGGACACCTCCTACGAGCAGTACTTC.

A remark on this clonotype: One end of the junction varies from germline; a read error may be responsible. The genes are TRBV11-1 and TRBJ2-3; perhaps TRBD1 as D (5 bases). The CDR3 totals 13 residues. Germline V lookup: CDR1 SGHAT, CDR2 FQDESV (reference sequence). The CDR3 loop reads CASRTGNTNTQYF. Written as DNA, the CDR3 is TGTGCCAGCAGAACAGGTAACACAAATACGCAGTATTTT.

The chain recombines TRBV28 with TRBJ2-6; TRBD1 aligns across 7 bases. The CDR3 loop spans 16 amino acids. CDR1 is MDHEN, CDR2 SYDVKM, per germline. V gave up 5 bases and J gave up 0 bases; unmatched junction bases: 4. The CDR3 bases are TGTGCCAGCAGTATGACAGGGTCCTCTGGGGCCAACGTCCTGACTTTC. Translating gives CASSMTGSSGANVLTF.

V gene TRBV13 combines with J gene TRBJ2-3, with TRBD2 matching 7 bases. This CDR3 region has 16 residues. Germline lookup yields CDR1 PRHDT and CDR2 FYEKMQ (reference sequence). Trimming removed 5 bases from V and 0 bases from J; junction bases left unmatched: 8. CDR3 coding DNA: TGTGCCAGCAGCCTCCAGTTAGCGGGTAGCACAGATACGCAGTATTTT. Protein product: CASSLQLAGSTDTQYF.

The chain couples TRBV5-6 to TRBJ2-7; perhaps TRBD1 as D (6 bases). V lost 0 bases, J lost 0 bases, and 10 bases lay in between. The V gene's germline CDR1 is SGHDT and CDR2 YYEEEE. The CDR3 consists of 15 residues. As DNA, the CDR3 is TGTGCCAGCAGCTTGGCCTGGGGGCCCTCCTACGAGCAGTACTTC. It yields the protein CASSLAWGPSYEQYF.

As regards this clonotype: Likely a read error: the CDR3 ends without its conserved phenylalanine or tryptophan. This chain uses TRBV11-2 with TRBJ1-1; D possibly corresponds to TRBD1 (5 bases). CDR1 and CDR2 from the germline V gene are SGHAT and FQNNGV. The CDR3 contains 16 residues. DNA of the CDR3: TGTGCCAGCAGCTTAGAACGACAGCCAATGAACGCTGAAGCTTTCGTT. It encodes CASSLERQPMNAEAFV.

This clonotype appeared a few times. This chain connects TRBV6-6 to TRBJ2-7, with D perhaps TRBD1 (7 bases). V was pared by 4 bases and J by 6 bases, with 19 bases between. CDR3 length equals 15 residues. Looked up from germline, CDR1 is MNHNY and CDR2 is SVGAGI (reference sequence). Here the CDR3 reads CASSSGGLIPIEQYF. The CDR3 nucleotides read TGTGCCAGCAGTTCAGGGGGACTGATCCCCATCGAGCAGTACTTC.

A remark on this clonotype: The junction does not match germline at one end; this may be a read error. The CDR3 DNA follows: TGTGCCATCAGTGTTGACAGGGGTGAAAAACTGTTCTTT. It is translated as CAISVDRGEKLFF. The chain employs TRBV10-3 and TRBJ1-4, with 8 bases aligning to TRBD1. Per the germline V gene, CDR1 is ENHRY and CDR2 is SYGVKD. This CDR3 comprises 13 residues.

CDR3 DNA: TGTGCCAGAAGTCCTATCCCGGGACAGGGCACTGAAGCTTTCTTT. Translation gives CARSPIPGQGTEAFF. The chain recombines TRBV12-3 or TRBV12-4 with TRBJ1-1; 9 nucleotides match TRBD1. The CDR3 covers 15 residues. J was trimmed by 4 bases and V by 9 bases; bases with no gene match: 12.

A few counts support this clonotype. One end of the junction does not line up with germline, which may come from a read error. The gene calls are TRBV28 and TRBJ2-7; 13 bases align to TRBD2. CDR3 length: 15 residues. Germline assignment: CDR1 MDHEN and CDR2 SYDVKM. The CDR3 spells CASSPRTSGSYEQYF. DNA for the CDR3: TGCGCCAGCAGCCCTCGGACTAGCGGGAGCTACGAGCAGTACTTC.

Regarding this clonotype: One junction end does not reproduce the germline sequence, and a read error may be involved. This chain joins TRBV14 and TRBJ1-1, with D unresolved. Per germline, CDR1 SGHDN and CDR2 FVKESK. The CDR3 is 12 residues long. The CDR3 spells CASSQDRSFFQF. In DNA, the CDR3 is TGTGCCAGCAGCCAAGATCGATCGTTCTTCCAATTT.

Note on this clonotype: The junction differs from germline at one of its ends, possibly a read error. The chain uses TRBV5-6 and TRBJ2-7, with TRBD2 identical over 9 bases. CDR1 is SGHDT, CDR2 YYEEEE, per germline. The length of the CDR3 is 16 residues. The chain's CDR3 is CASSLEASGKSYEQYF. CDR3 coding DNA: TGTGCCAGCAGCTTGGAGGCTAGCGGGAAGTCCTATGAGCAGTACTTC.

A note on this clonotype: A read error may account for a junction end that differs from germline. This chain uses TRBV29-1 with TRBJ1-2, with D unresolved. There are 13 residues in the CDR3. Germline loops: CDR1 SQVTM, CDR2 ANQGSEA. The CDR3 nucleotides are TGCCGCGTCGCCCGAGTGGGCGTCTATGGCTACACCTTC. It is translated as CRVARVGVYGYTF.

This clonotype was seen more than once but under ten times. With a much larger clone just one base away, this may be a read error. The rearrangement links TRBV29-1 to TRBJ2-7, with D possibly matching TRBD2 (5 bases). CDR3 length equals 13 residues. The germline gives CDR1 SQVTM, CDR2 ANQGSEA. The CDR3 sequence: CSVRIGVGYGQYF. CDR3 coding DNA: TGCAGCGTCAGAATCGGGGTCGGCTACGGGCAGTACTTC.

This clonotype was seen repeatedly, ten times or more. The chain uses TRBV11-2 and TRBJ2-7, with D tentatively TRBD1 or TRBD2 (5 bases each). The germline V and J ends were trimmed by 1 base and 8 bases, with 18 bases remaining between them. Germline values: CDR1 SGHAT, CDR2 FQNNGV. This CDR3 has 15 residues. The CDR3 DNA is TGTGCCAGCAGCTTAGGGATCCGGGGCCAACCCCAGCAGTACTTC. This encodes CASSLGIRGQPQQYF.

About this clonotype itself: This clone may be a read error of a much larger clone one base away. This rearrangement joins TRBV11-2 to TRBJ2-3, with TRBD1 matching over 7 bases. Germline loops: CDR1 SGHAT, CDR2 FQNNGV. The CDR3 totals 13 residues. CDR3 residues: CASRSPGTDTRYF. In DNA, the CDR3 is TGTGCCAGCAGGTCCCCTGGGACAGATACGCGGTATTTT. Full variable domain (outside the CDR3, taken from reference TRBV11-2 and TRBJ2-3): EAGVAQSPRYKIIEKRQSVAFWCNPISGHATLYWYQQILGQGPKLLIQFQNNGVVDDSQLPKDRFSAERLKGVDSTLKIQPAKLEDSAVYLCASRSPGTDTRYFGPGTRLTVL.

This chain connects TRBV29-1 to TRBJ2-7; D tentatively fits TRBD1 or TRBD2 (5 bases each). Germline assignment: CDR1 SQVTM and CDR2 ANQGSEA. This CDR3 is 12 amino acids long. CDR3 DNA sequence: TGCATCGCCACCCGTGGGGGTTCCGAGCAGTACTTC. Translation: CIATRGGSEQYF.

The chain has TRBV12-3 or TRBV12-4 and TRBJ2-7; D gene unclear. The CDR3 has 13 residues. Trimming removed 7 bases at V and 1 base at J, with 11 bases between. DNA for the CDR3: TGTGCCAGCATAGGAGTGAGTTCCTACGAGCAGTACTTC. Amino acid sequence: CASIGVSSYEQYF.

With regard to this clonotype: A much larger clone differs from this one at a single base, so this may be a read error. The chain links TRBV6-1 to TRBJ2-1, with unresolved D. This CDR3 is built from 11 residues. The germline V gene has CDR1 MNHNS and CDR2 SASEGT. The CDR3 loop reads CASSEDLFAVF. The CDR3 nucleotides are TGTGCCAGCAGTGAAGACCTGTTCGCGGTCTTC.

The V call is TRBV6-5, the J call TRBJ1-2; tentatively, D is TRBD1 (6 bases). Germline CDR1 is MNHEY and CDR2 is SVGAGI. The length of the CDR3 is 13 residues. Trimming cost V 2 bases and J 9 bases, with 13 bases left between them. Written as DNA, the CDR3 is TGTGCCAGCAGTTACGACAGGAGGAGAAGCTACACCTTC. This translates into CASSYDRRRSYTF.

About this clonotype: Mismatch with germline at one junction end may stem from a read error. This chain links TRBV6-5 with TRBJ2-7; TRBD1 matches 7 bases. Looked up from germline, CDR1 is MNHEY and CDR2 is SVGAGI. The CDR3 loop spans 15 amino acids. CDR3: CASKVVGTVSHEQYF. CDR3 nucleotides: TGTGCCAGCAAGGTAGTGGGGACAGTCTCCCACGAGCAGTACTTC.

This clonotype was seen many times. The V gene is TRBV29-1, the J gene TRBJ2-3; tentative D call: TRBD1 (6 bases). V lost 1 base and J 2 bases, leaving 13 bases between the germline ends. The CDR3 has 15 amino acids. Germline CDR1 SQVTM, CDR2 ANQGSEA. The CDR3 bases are TGCAGCGTTGAAGGGGGGCAGGGATTCACAGATACGCAGTATTTT. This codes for CSVEGGQGFTDTQYF.

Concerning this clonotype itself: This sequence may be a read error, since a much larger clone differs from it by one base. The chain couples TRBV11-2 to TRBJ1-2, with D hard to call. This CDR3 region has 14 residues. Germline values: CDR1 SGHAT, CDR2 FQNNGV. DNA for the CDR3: TGTGCCAGCAGCGTAGCCCCAATGAGCTATGGCTACATCTTC. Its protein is CASSVAPMSYGYIF.

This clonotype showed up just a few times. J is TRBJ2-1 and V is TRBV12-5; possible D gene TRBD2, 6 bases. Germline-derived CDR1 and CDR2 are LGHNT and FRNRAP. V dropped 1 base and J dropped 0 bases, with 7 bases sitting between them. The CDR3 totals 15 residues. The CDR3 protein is CASGLDGGSYNEQFF. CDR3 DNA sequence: TGTGCTAGTGGTTTGGACGGGGGCTCCTACAATGAGCAGTTCTTC.

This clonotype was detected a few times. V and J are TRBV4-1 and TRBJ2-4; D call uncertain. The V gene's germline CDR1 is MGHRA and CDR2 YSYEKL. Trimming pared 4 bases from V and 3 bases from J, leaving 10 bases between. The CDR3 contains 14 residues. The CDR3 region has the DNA TGCGCCAGCAGCCCCCCGGACCTCAAAAACATTCAGTACTTC. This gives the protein CASSPPDLKNIQYF.